A single sample gave rise to the 26 T cell receptor gamma chains below, sequenced in a study of γδ T cells in repeated Plasmodium falciparum infection (dated by TCRdb to 2020 to 2022). Vgamma9/Vdelta2+ and Vdelta2-negative gammadelta T cell populations were flow-sorted from peripheral blood mononuclear cells for bulk TCR repertoire analysis. Library construction relied on multiplex PCR. The sequencer listed for this sample is Illumina MiSeq. TCRdb processed the public reads again with the CATT caller, after which rows with matching DNA were combined. This sample comprises some 14,000 gamma-chain clones, under 2% of them detected only once. The ten most abundant clones make up around 26% of the sample. Specimen: gamma-delta T cells from blood. All receptors come from a pool of human donors (malaria-infected and uninfected, not separated).

Concerning this clone itself: Translating this DNA gives a protein that differs at residue 14 from the TCRdb one, which belongs to a much larger clone; a read error is likely, and the protein shown is this translation. The V gene is TRGV9, the J gene TRGJP. TCRdb carries no J gene annotation; the J gene was assigned here by matching the DNA with germline. Germline CDR1 reads GITISATS; CDR2 reads ISYDGTV (reference sequence). The CDR3 has 17 residues. CDR3 in amino acids: CALWEGDRELGKKTKVF. The CDR3 DNA reads as TGTGCCTTGTGGGAGGGGGATCGAGAGTTGGGCAAAAAAACCAAGGTATTT.

This clone was found a few times. A far larger clone lies a single base away; this is likely a read error. This sample includes further DNA sequences coding for the same CDR3. The chain joins TRGV2 to TRGJ1 or TRGJ2. Because TCRdb records no J gene, it was assigned here through a match of the DNA to germline. The V gene's germline CDR1 is EGSNGY and CDR2 YDSYNSKV. The CDR3 covers 13 residues. CDR3 nucleotides: TGTGCTACCTGGGACGGGGCGAGGTATAAGAAACTCTTT. It encodes CATWDGARYKKLF.

On this clone: A far larger clone lies a single base away; this is likely a read error. Other nucleotide sequences in the sample specify the same CDR3. This rearrangement joins TRGV9 to TRGJ1 or TRGJ2. TCRdb supplies no J gene; here it was assigned by aligning the nucleotide sequence to germline. Germline CDR1 and CDR2: GITISATS and ISYDGTV (reference sequence). The CDR3 length is 10 residues. CDR3 nucleotide sequence: TGCGCCTTGTGGGAGACGAAGAAACTCTTT. This translates into CALWETKKLF.

This clone was seen repeatedly, ten times or more. The amino acid sequence in TCRdb belongs to a much larger clone and departs from this DNA's translation at residue 11, likely a sequencing read error; the sequence shown is translated from the DNA. This sequence joins TRGV4 and TRGJ1 or TRGJ2. Germline V gene data show CDR1 as EGSTGY and CDR2 as YDSYTSSV. The CDR3 sequence is 13 residues long. This CDR3 reads CATWDGEYYKRLF. CDR3 nucleotides: TGTGCCACCTGGGATGGGGAGTATTATAAGAGACTCTTT.

This clone was seen repeatedly, ten times or more. V is TRGV3 and J is TRGJP2. From germline, CDR1 is VTNTFY and CDR2 YDVSTARD (reference sequence). V gave up 1 base and J gave up 8 bases; unmatched junction bases: 7. This CDR3 has 14 amino acids. The CDR3 DNA sequence: TGTGCCACCTGGGACAGAGCACGAGATTGGATCAAGACGTTT. Translation gives CATWDRARDWIKTF.

This clone has just a few counts. The translation of this DNA and the TCRdb protein of a much larger clone differ at residue 5, probably owing to a read error; the protein shown here is translated from the DNA. The J gene is TRGJ1 or TRGJ2, the V gene TRGV8. No J gene is reported in TCRdb; it was inferred here by comparing the DNA with germline. Germline CDR1 is VENAVY and CDR2 is YDSYNSRV. Germline trimming cut 5 bases from V and 11 bases from J; bases unmatched to any gene: 9. The CDR3 is 11 residues long. The CDR3 region has the DNA TGTGCCACCTGGGGTAAATTCGAGAAACTCTTT. Amino acid sequence: CATWGKFEKLF.

This clone was recorded a few times. TCRdb's entry gives the protein of a much larger clone, which mismatches this DNA's translation at residue 10, likely from a read error; the protein reported here is translated from the DNA. The chain combines TRGV4 with TRGJP1. Matching the DNA to germline supplied the J gene, which TCRdb does not give. With V trimmed by 0 bases and J by 7 bases, 11 bases remained unmatched. Germline CDR1 is EGSTGY and CDR2 is YDSYTSSV. The CDR3 sequence is 16 residues long. The CDR3 spells CATWDGPLSIGWFKIF. CDR3 DNA sequence: TGTGCCACCTGGGATGGGCCTTTGTCCATTGGTTGGTTCAAGATATTT.

The sample holds many counts of this clone. With only one base between it and a far larger clone, this is likely a read error. The sample contains more than one DNA sequence encoding this CDR3. The V gene is listed as TRGV9; no J gene was called. CDR1 is GITISATS, CDR2 ISYDGTV, per germline (reference sequence). The length of the CDR3 is 13 residues. CDR3 loop: CALWEEFYYKKLF. The CDR3, as DNA: TGTGCCTTGTGGGAAGAGTTTTATTATAAGAAGCTCTTT.

At least ten counts were recorded for this clone. The chain couples TRGV9 to TRGJP. With 1 base clipped from V and 6 bases from J, the junction kept 3 bases outside the gene matches. CDR1 is GITISATS, CDR2 ISYDGTV, per germline (reference sequence). The CDR3 loop spans 16 amino acids. Here the CDR3 DNA reads TGTGCCTTGTGGGAGGTTTCAGAGTTGGGCAAAAAAATCAAGGTATTT. Its translation: CALWEVSELGKKIKVF.

A few counts support this clone. TCRdb has a much larger clone's protein, which differs at residue 9 from the translation of this DNA, likely because of a read error; what is shown is the protein translated from the DNA. The chain links TRGV9 to TRGJ1 or TRGJ2. Here the J gene was assigned by germline matching of the DNA, as TCRdb has none. Trimming cost V 0 bases and J 12 bases; bases outside gene matches: 8. The CDR3 sequence is 12 residues long. CDR1 is GITISATS, CDR2 ISYDGTV, per germline (reference sequence). Written as DNA, the CDR3 is TGTGCCTTGTGGGAGGTGGAGGATATGAAACTCTTT. This codes for CALWEVEDMKLF.

This clone has at least ten counts. TCRdb's entry gives the protein of a much larger clone, which mismatches this DNA's translation at residue 8, likely from a read error; the protein reported here is translated from the DNA. The chain combines TRGV9 with TRGJ1 or TRGJ2. TCRdb is silent on the J gene; assignment here came from matching the DNA to germline. Germline assignment: CDR1 GITISATS and CDR2 ISYDGTV (reference sequence). CDR3 length: 14 amino acids. Losses at the gene ends were 5 bases for V and 3 bases for J; bases not matched to a gene: 10. The CDR3 loop reads CALWGDSTYYKKLF. The CDR3 DNA follows: TGTGCCTTGTGGGGCGATTCGACTTATTATAAGAAACTCTTT.

This clone turned up a few times. The TCRdb record carries a much larger clone's protein, which differs from this DNA's translation at residue 3; a read error is the likely cause, and the protein listed here is the DNA translation. The chain uses TRGV3 and TRGJ1 or TRGJ2. Germline V gives CDR1 VTNTFY, CDR2 YDVSTARD (reference sequence). This CDR3 region has 13 residues. The CDR3: CAAWDTFYYKKLF. CDR3 sequence (DNA): TGTGCCGCCTGGGACACATTCTATTATAAGAAACTCTTT.

This clone has a handful of counts. TCRdb records a much larger clone's protein for this DNA, with a difference at residue 3 that likely arises from a read error; the protein given is the translation of the DNA. The chain links TRGV9 to TRGJP. As TCRdb names no J gene, one was assigned here on the basis of a DNA match to germline. The CDR3 has 19 amino acids. The V gene's germline CDR1 is GITISATS and CDR2 ISYDGTV (reference sequence). CDR3 coding DNA: TGTGCCTCGTGGGAGCAAACAAACCAGCAAGAGTTGGGCAAAAAAATCAAGGTATTT. Translated, it gives CASWEQTNQQELGKKIKVF.

With respect to this clone: A far larger clone is one nucleotide away, so this likely arose from a read error. This rearrangement joins TRGV8 to TRGJ1 or TRGJ2. CDR3 length: 12 residues. CDR1 and CDR2 (germline): VENAVY, YDSYNSRV. The CDR3 nucleotides are TGTGCCACTTGGGATAGTCGTTATAAGAAACTCTTT. Translating it yields CATWDSRYKKLF.

In regard to this clone: This DNA's translation differs at residue 8 from TCRdb's protein, which comes from a much larger clone; a read error is likely, and the protein shown is translated from the DNA. CDR3 nucleotides: TGTGCCACCTGGGACAGCGCTAGGAAACTCTTT. Translation: CATWDSARKLF. The chain carries TRGV5 and TRGJ1 or TRGJ2. Here the J gene was assigned by germline matching of the DNA, as TCRdb has none. CDR1 and CDR2 from the germline V gene are VINAFY and YDVSNSKD. CDR3 length: 11 amino acids. Trimming at V came to 1 base and at J to 12 bases, leaving 6 bases not matched to a gene.

At least ten counts were recorded for this clone. A far larger clone is one nucleotide away, so this likely arose from a read error. Other DNA sequences in the same sample also yield this CDR3. The chain employs TRGV9 and TRGJ1 or TRGJ2. CDR3 length: 11 residues. From germline, CDR1 is GITISATS and CDR2 ISYDGTV (reference sequence). CDR3 coding DNA: TGTGCCCTGTGGGAGGTGCCCGAGAAACTCTTT. It translates to CALWEVPEKLF.

Comment on this clone: TCRdb's protein for this DNA is that of a much larger clone and differs from the translation at residue 13, likely a read error; the protein shown is the DNA translation. V usage is TRGV9 and J usage is TRGJP. Germline V gene sequence: CDR1 GITISATS, CDR2 ISYDGTV (reference sequence). This CDR3 spans 15 amino acids. DNA of the CDR3: TGTGCCTTGTGGGAGGCGGGGCTGGGCAAAAAAATCCAGGTATTT. Its translation is CALWEAGLGKKIQVF.

This clone was picked up many times. The protein recorded in TCRdb matches a much larger clone and deviates from this DNA's translation at residue 6, suggesting a read error; the protein here is obtained by translating the DNA. The chain carries TRGV4 and TRGJ1 or TRGJ2. The CDR3 covers 12 residues. Losses at the gene ends were 4 bases for V and 6 bases for J; bases not matched to a gene: 6. Per the germline V gene, CDR1 is EGSTGY and CDR2 is YDSYTSSV. CDR3 coding DNA: TGTGCCACCTGGGAGGAGGGTTATAAGAAACTCTTT. Translation gives CATWEEGYKKLF.

This clone was picked up many times. A far larger clone is just one base off, so this is likely a read error. In the same sample, other DNA sequences code for this CDR3. The rearrangement links TRGV9 to TRGJP. No J segment appears in TCRdb, so it was assigned here by matching the sequence to germline. The CDR3 runs to 16 residues. The germline gives CDR1 GITISATS, CDR2 ISYDGTV (reference sequence). In DNA form, the CDR3 reads TGCGCCTTGTGGGAGGACAACGAGTTGGGCAAAAAAATCAAGGTATTT. Translating it yields CALWEDNELGKKIKVF.

With regard to this clone: This DNA's translation and the protein TCRdb lists, from a much larger clone, do not match at residue 6, likely due to a read error; the protein shown is translated from the DNA. The genes are TRGV2 and TRGJ1 or TRGJ2. In the absence of a J gene in TCRdb, the DNA was matched to germline to assign it here. Per the germline V gene, CDR1 is EGSNGY and CDR2 is YDSYNSKV. The CDR3 covers 10 residues. The CDR3 sequence is CATWGGWKLF. The CDR3 DNA is TGTGCCACCTGGGGCGGGTGGAAACTCTTT.

This clone was detected many times. It differs at one base from a far larger clone, so likely a read error. The same CDR3 also results from other DNA sequences found in this sample. CDR3 amino acids: CALWFPYYYKKLF. The CDR3 region has the DNA TGTGCCTTATGGTTCCCCTATTATTATAAGAAACTCTTT. The chain combines TRGV9 with TRGJ1 or TRGJ2. As TCRdb names no J gene, one was assigned here on the basis of a DNA match to germline. Germline V lookup: CDR1 GITISATS, CDR2 ISYDGTV (reference sequence). The junction had 11 bases not matched to a gene; V was cut back by 10 bases and J by 2 bases. The CDR3 runs to 13 residues.

This clone was seen only a few times. This likely came from a read error, as a far larger clone is one base away. In the same sample, other DNA sequences code for this CDR3. The J gene is TRGJ1 or TRGJ2, the V gene TRGV9. TCRdb carries no J gene annotation; the J gene was assigned here by matching the DNA with germline. CDR1 is GITISATS, CDR2 ISYDGTV, per germline (reference sequence). CDR3 length: 13 residues. The CDR3 DNA follows: TGTGCCTTGTGGGAGGGTGGTTATTACAAGAAACTCTTT. Translated: CALWEGGYYKKLF.

This clone was seen only a few times. TCRdb has a much larger clone's protein, which differs at residue 5 from the translation of this DNA, likely because of a read error; what is shown is the protein translated from the DNA. The chain carries TRGV3 and TRGJ1 or TRGJ2. Here the J gene came from matching the DNA to germline, since TCRdb omits it. The CDR3 is 13 residues long. The V gene end was trimmed by 5 bases and the J gene end by 6 bases; junction bases not matched to a gene: 10. Germline assignment: CDR1 VTNTFY and CDR2 YDVSTARD (reference sequence). The CDR3 loop reads CATWASLIYKKLF. The CDR3 nucleotides are TGTGCCACCTGGGCCTCGCTGATTTATAAGAAACTCTTT.

Only a few counts were recorded for this clone. The amino acid sequence in TCRdb belongs to a much larger clone and departs from this DNA's translation at residue 7, likely a sequencing read error; the sequence shown is translated from the DNA. V usage is TRGV9 and J usage is TRGJP. As TCRdb names no J gene, one was assigned here on the basis of a DNA match to germline. The CDR3 is 18 amino acids. The V gene's germline CDR1 is GITISATS and CDR2 ISYDGTV (reference sequence). Unmatched junction bases numbered 7, after V lost 2 bases and J lost 3 bases. CDR3 DNA sequence: TGTGCCTTGTGGGAGGAGGTACAGCAAGAGTTGGGCAAAAAAATCAAGGTATTT. Amino acids: CALWEEVQQELGKKIKVF.

This clone was seen repeatedly, ten times or more. A far larger clone is one nucleotide away, so this likely arose from a read error. The DNA is left out, because the CDR3 cannot be placed on it with certainty; the CDR3 is given as TCRdb lists it. The identical CDR3 is also encoded by other nucleotide sequences in the sample. Called V gene: TRGV3; the J gene was not called. CDR1 and CDR2 (germline): VTNTFY, YDVSTARD (reference sequence). The length of the CDR3 is 31 amino acids, counting both ends. Here the CDR3 reads CATWDRIIIRNSLAVEQHLLSQVSIGRIQHF.

This clone was counted between two and nine times. The protein TCRdb gives is from a much larger clone and does not agree with this DNA's translation at residue 14, likely a read error; the protein shown here comes from the DNA. The chain combines TRGV2 with TRGJP2. No J gene was available from TCRdb, and it was assigned here by a germline match of the DNA. The CDR3 is 18 residues long. Germline V lookup: CDR1 EGSNGY, CDR2 YDSYNSKV. The CDR3 spells CATWDGLGINSSDRIKTF. In DNA, the CDR3 is TGTGCCACCTGGGACGGGCTCGGAATAAATAGTAGTGATCGGATCAAGACGTTT.